This TCR beta chain originates from a study of blood T cell repertoires in COVID-19. Turning to the study itself: T cells, B-cell-depleted T cells, or PBMCs provided the cDNA or gDNA that served as material.

This CDR3 comprises 15 residues. Germline CDR1 reads SGHRS; CDR2 reads YFSETQ. V was pared by 4 bases and J by 2 bases, with 16 bases between. The data were produced by immunoSEQ multiplex PCR, yet TCRdb's version contains in-frame clones alone and is incomplete. The sample shows roughly 250,000 clones, roughly 80% of them seen only once. The sequence came from a woman aged 80 or over with acute or convalescent COVID-19. Sequenced material: peripheral blood. J is TRBJ2-7 and V is TRBV5-1; perhaps TRBD1 as D (6 bases). CDR3 in amino acids: CASSHTGKPTYEQYF. CDR3 nucleotide sequence: TGCGCCAGCAGCCACACAGGGAAACCTACCTACGAGCAGTACTTC.